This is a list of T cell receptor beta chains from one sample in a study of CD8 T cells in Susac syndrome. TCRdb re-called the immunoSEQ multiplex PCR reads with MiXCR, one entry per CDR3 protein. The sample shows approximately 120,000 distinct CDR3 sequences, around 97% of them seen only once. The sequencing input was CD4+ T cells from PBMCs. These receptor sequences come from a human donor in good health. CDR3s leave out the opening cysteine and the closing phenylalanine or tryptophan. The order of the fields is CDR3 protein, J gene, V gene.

SVVYSGDFNQPQH TRBJ1-5 TRBV29-1
SAREGTRLTDTQY TRBJ2-3 TRBV20-1
ASSVLTGGNEQY TRBJ2-7 TRBV2
ASSSTGRQGANVLT TRBJ2-6 TRBV5-6
ASSVGRQGPYEQY TRBJ2-7 TRBV9
ATSDSYLRDPYNEQF TRBJ2-1 TRBV24-1
ASHRDPNTEAF TRBJ1-1 TRBV5-1
SVESRGVLNNEQF TRBJ2-1 TRBV29-1
ASSLAGGVNSPLH TRBJ1-6 TRBV5-6
ASSTLGTSGFKLD TRBJ2-7 TRBV14
ATSREKGASYEQY TRBJ2-7 TRBV15
ASSVGVAAQETQY TRBJ2-5 TRBV9
ASSTPGTGNTIY TRBJ1-3 TRBV28
ASSLNNRNSPLH TRBJ1-6 TRBV7-3
ASSPTGLAGGYEQY TRBJ2-7 TRBV18
ASSFGPGGITEAF TRBJ1-1 TRBV5-1
ASSPQAGGGDEQF TRBJ2-1 TRBV5-1
ATSDWGRGPRRTNTGELF TRBJ2-2 TRBV24-1
SASLGPGPYEQY TRBJ2-7 TRBV20-1
ASSQEIPSGMGAYEQY TRBJ2-7 TRBV4-2
ASSIRTGPLGNIQY TRBJ2-4 TRBV7-8
ASNPRAGGYEQY TRBJ2-7 TRBV27
ASSQDPGLAGTYEQY TRBJ2-7 TRBV3-1
SVGGQGRETQY TRBJ2-5 TRBV29-1
AWSPPTDSNQPQH TRBJ1-5 TRBV30
ASSLRYSYEQY TRBJ2-7 TRBV5-1
ASSMVSLGSEKLF TRBJ1-4 TRBV27
ASSSRGHSYEQY TRBJ2-7 TRBV7-2
ASSAGQGYGYT TRBJ1-2 TRBV12-3/TRBV12-4
ASSSVISYNEQF TRBJ2-1 TRBV7-2
ASSWGRDRKSSGANVLT TRBJ2-6 TRBV12-3/TRBV12-4
SASGSREGITDTQY TRBJ2-3 TRBV20-1
AWSPLAGGYNEQF TRBJ2-1 TRBV30
ASSRLAGGSGANVLT TRBJ2-6 TRBV6-1
SGGGTEAF TRBJ1-1 TRBV29-1
ASSLRGEDTEAF TRBJ1-1 TRBV28
ASSSLLSYEQY TRBJ2-7 TRBV5-1
ASSVALAGDTYEQY TRBJ2-7 TRBV9
ASSVMGQANEKLF TRBJ1-4 TRBV9
ASSKSPNQPQH TRBJ1-5 TRBV9
SARRVSSGTDTQY TRBJ2-3 TRBV29-1
ASSWGTSETNEQF TRBJ2-1 TRBV5-1
ASSYRDRGTYEQY TRBJ2-7 TRBV6-5